This paragraph reports one T cell receptor beta chain. What it binds is not known. There were no recent acute infections or vaccinations among the donors, who were healthy HIV-negative adults. This specimen belongs to a study of shared clonotypes between healthy human individuals. Data came from immunoSEQ multiplex PCR; TCRdb stores just in-frame clones and leaves some out. The sample consists of fewer than 600,000 clones, 79% of them appearing once. Points from the study as a whole: Since donors were few, the genetic and exposure-history diversity represented was limited.

The TCR originated in a middle-aged woman in good health. Some clones in this sample may be carry-over from other donors' samples. Sequencing used PBMCs.

The chain's CDR3 is CASTMGHRSYEQYF. The DNA for the CDR3 is TGTGCCAGCACCATGGGACATAGAAGCTACGAGCAGTACTTC. The rearrangement joins TRBV28 to TRBJ2-7; possible D gene TRBD1, 6 bases. CDR1 is MDHEN and CDR2 is SYDVKM in the germline V gene. The ends were cut back, 7 bases at V and 3 bases at J, with 16 bases in the middle. The CDR3 sequence is 14 residues long.